The 17 T cell receptor beta chains presented below share a single source sample, sequenced in a study of cytomegalovirus exposure and HLA in healthy donors. Primers: 60 Vbeta forward and 13 Jbeta reverse. Using immunoSEQ multiplex PCR, the repertoire was profiled, and TCRdb retains in-frame clones only, with some absent. The data hold roughly 130,000 clones, with 73% observed a single time. Material for sequencing was PBMCs. The receptor set was obtained from a woman aged 40 to 55 in good health and CMV-seronegative.

This clone showed up just once. This chain joins TRBV5-1 and TRBJ2-7; 9 bases line up with TRBD2. Unmatched junction bases numbered 7, after V lost 0 bases and J lost 6 bases. The CDR3 loop spans 15 amino acids. CDR1 is SGHRS and CDR2 is YFSETQ in the germline V gene. The DNA for the CDR3 is TGCGCCAGCAGCTTGGGAGCGGGGGGACGAGGCGAGCAGTACGTC. Translation gives CASSLGAGGRGEQYV.

The CDR3 is CASSSGTVLGELFF. For the CDR3, the DNA is TGTGCCAGCAGTTCCGGGACAGTTCTCGGGGAGCTGTTTTTT. V is TRBV6-6 and J is TRBJ2-2, with 7 bases lining up with TRBD1. The CDR3 length is 14 residues. J gave up 7 bases and V 4 bases, and 6 bases lay outside the gene matches. Germline V gene sequence: CDR1 MNHNY, CDR2 SVGAGI (reference sequence).

The chain employs TRBV5-1 and TRBJ2-4, with 9 bases identical to TRBD1. The trim removed 2 bases at V and 7 bases at J, leaving 1 base unmatched. Germline CDR1 and CDR2: SGHRS and YFSETQ. This CDR3 has 13 residues. The DNA of the CDR3 is TGCGCCAGCAGCTTAGACAGGGGGAACATTCAGTACTTC. Translation: CASSLDRGNIQYF.

In its sample, this clone was seen a few times. The rearrangement links TRBV5-1 to TRBJ1-2, with 10 bases identical to TRBD1. This CDR3 is built from 16 residues. Germline loops: CDR1 SGHRS, CDR2 YFSETQ. V shed 4 bases, J shed 8 bases, and the junction held 14 bases outside the gene matches. The CDR3 DNA sequence: TGCGCCAGCAGCAATTCTTTGACAGGGGGCGCCGGAGGCTACACCTTC. Its translation is CASSNSLTGGAGGYTF.

The J gene is TRBJ2-1, the V gene TRBV29-1, with 10 bases fitting TRBD1. Germline V gene lookup returns CDR1 SQVTM and CDR2 ANQGSEA. The CDR3 runs to 15 residues. V shed 6 bases, J shed 4 bases, and the junction held 9 bases outside the gene matches. The CDR3 nucleotides are TGCAGCGTATTACGACAGGGGGCAGGATACAATGAGCAGTTCTTC. It is translated as CSVLRQGAGYNEQFF.

The V and J genes are TRBV6-1 and TRBJ2-5, with TRBD1 identical over 8 bases. The better agreement between TRBJ2-7 and the DNA end casts doubt on the J call. This CDR3 region has 15 residues. From germline, CDR1 is MNHNS and CDR2 SASEGT. The CDR3 DNA follows: TGTGCCAGCAGTGAAGGGGACAGGATAGCCTACGAGCAGTACTTC. Protein product: CASSEGDRIAYEQYF.

This rearrangement joins TRBV4-1 to TRBJ2-1, with 7 nucleotides matching TRBD2. The CDR3 is made up of 16 amino acids. V lost 0 bases and J lost 10; bases outside the gene matches: 12. Germline CDR1 is MGHRA and CDR2 is YSYEKL. The CDR3 nucleotides read TGCGCCAGCAGCCAAGAACCAGGACTAGAAGAAGACGAGCAGTTCTTC. The encoded protein is CASSQEPGLEEDEQFF.

The chain uses TRBV5-4 and TRBJ1-2; D might be TRBD1 (6 bases). With 2 bases removed from V and 3 bases from J, the gap between germline ends came to 11 bases. The germline gives CDR1 SGHNT, CDR2 YYREEE (reference sequence). The CDR3 runs 14 residues. The CDR3 nucleotides are TGTGCCAGCAGCTTACAGGGTTTGGACTATGGCTACACCTTC. Its translation is CASSLQGLDYGYTF.

To note about this clone: A read error may produce the germline difference seen at one junction end. The J gene is TRBJ2-5, the V gene TRBV2; 9 bases are a match to TRBD1. Matching the DNA end better, TRBJ2-7 makes the J call doubtful. This CDR3 contains 16 residues. CDR1 SNHLY and CDR2 FYNNEI come from the germline V gene. The DNA for the CDR3 is TGTGCCAGCGGTGAGCTGGACAGGGGATTTAACTACGAGCAGTACTTC. Amino acid sequence: CASGELDRGFNYEQYF.

The chain is built from TRBV7-9 and TRBJ1-1, with TRBD1 matching over 8 bases. The germline gives CDR1 SEHNR, CDR2 FQNEAQ (reference sequence). V gave up 4 bases and J gave up 4 bases; unmatched junction bases: 5. This CDR3 spans 14 amino acids. The DNA of the CDR3 is TGTGCCAGCAGCTCGACAGGGGTAGCCACTGAAGCTTTCTTT. Its protein is CASSSTGVATEAFF.

The genes are TRBV4-1 and TRBJ1-6; D is possibly TRBD1 (6 bases). The CDR3 is 17 amino acids. Trimming removed 5 bases from V and 0 bases from J, with 14 bases in between. CDR1 is MGHRA, CDR2 YSYEKL, per germline. The CDR3 sequence is CASSLDSLSSYNSPLHF. The CDR3, as DNA: TGCGCCAGCAGCTTGGACAGCCTTAGCTCCTATAATTCACCCCTCCACTTT.

This rearrangement joins TRBV5-1 to TRBJ2-3, with TRBD2 identical over 9 bases. J lost 4 bases, V lost 4 bases, and 13 bases had no gene match. The length of the CDR3 is 17 residues. Germline-derived CDR1 and CDR2 are SGHRS and YFSETQ. For the CDR3, the DNA is TGCGCCAGCAGCCCCGATCTTAGCGGGGGCAACTCAGATACGCAGTATTTT. It translates to CASSPDLSGGNSDTQYF. Full variable domain (remainder filled in from reference TRBV5-1 and TRBJ2-3): KAGVTQTPRYLIKTRGQQVTLSCSPISGHRSVSWYQQTPGQGLQFLFEYFSETQRNKGNFPGRFSGRQFSNSRSEMNVSTLELGDSALYLCASSPDLSGGNSDTQYFGPGTRLTVL.

The chain couples TRBV2 to TRBJ2-5; 11 bases align to TRBD1. V gave up 4 bases and J gave up 9 bases; unmatched junction bases: 19. Germline V CDR1 and CDR2: SNHLY, FYNNEI. CDR3 length: 18 residues. The CDR3 loop is CASSVGQGARGTASAQYF. In nucleotides, the CDR3 is TGTGCCAGCAGTGTAGGACAGGGGGCTAGGGGAACAGCGTCGGCCCAGTACTTC.

This rearrangement joins TRBV6-1 to TRBJ1-4; 7 bases map to TRBD1. This CDR3 is built from 14 residues. V was pared by 8 bases and J by 8 bases, with 11 bases of the junction left unmatched. CDR1 MNHNS and CDR2 SASEGT come from the germline V gene. The CDR3 reads CASQPRDRLEKLFF. Here the CDR3 DNA reads TGTGCCAGCCAACCCCGGGACAGATTAGAAAAACTGTTTTTT.

The chain combines TRBV28 with TRBJ1-5; 7 nucleotides line up with TRBD1. Per germline, CDR1 MDHEN and CDR2 SYDVKM. J lost 0 bases, V lost 5 bases, and 4 bases had no gene match. This CDR3 has 15 residues. The CDR3 DNA is TGTGCCAGCAGTAGACAGGGTGTTAGCAATCAGCCCCAGCATTTT. Translating gives CASSRQGVSNQPQHF.

This rearrangement joins TRBV5-5 to TRBJ1-6, with D unresolved. CDR3 length: 15 amino acids. V shed 2 bases and J shed 7 bases, with 13 bases lying between them. The germline CDR1 and CDR2 sequences are SGHKS and YYEKEE (reference sequence). CDR3 loop: CASSFRFMGNSPLHF. CDR3 sequence (DNA): TGTGCCAGCAGCTTCCGGTTCATGGGCAATTCACCCCTCCACTTT.

The gene calls are TRBV7-2 and TRBJ2-5; D is undetermined. The CDR3 is made up of 13 amino acids. From germline, CDR1 is SGHTA and CDR2 FQGNSA. The ends were cut back, 1 base at V and 2 bases at J, with 5 bases in the middle. The CDR3 DNA reads as TGTGCCAGCAGCTTAGGGAGACAAGAGACCCAGTACTTC. This codes for CASSLGRQETQYF.